The T cell receptor beta chain described here comes from a study of control samples from healthy donors and cancer patients. CDR1 LGHDT and CDR2 YNNKEL come from the germline V gene (reference sequence). The CDR3 is made up of 14 amino acids. V was clipped by 6 bases and J by 4 bases; unmatched bases: 6. The protocol was immunoSEQ multiplex PCR, while the TCRdb copy is restricted to in-frame clones and leaves out a portion. The sample records tens of thousands of clones, around 89% being singletons. This clone was recorded a few times. Sequenced: blood. This sequence was found in a woman aged 65 to 85 in good health. This chain joins TRBV3-1 (or the pseudogene TRBV3-2) and TRBJ2-3; TRBD2 aligns across 8 bases. The CDR3 sequence: CASRLRGGADTQYF. The CDR3 DNA reads as TGTGCCAGCAGGCTACGGGGGGGGGCAGATACGCAGTATTTT.